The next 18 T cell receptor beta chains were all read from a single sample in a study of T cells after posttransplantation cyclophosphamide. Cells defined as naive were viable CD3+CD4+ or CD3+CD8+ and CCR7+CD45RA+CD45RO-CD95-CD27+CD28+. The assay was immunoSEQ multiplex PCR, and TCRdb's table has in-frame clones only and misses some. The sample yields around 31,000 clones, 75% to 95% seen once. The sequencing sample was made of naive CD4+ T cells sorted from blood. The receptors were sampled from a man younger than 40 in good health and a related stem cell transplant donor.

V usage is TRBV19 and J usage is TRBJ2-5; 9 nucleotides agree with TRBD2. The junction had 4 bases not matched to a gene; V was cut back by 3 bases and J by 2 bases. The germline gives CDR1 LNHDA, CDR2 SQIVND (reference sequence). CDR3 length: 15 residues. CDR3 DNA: TGTGCCAGTAGTATCCTAGCGGGGCAACAAGAGACCCAGTACTTC. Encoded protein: CASSILAGQQETQYF.

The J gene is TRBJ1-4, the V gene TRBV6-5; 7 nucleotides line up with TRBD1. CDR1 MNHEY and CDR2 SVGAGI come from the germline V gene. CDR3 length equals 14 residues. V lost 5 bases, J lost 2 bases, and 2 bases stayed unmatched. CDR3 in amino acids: CASSKGGTNEKLFF. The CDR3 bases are TGTGCCAGCAGTAAAGGGGGCACTAATGAAAAACTGTTTTTT.

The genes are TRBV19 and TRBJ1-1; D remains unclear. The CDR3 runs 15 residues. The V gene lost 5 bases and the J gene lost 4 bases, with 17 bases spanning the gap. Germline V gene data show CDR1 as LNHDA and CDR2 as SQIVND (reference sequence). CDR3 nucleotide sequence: TGTGCCAGTAGTCCCGCGTGGGCGATGACCACTGAAGCTTTCTTT. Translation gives CASSPAWAMTTEAFF. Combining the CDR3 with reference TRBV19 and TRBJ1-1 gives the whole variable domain DGGITQSPKYLFRKEGQNVTLSCEQNLNHDAMYWYRQDPGQGLRLIYYSQIVNDFQKGDIAEGYSVSREKKESFPLTVTSAQKNPTAFYLCASSPAWAMTTEAFFGQGTRLTVV.

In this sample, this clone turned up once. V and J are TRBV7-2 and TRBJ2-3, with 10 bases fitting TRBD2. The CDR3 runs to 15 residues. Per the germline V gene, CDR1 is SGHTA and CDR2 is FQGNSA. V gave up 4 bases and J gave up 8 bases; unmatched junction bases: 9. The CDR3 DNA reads TGTGCCAGCAGCTCCCGTAGCGGGGGGCCTGGTACGCAGTATTTT. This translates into CASSSRSGGPGTQYF.

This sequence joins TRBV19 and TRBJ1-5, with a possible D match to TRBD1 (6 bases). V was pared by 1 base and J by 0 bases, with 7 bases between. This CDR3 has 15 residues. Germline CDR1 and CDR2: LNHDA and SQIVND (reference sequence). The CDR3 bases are TGTGCCAGTAGTATAGGACAGGTTAGCAATCAGCCCCAGCATTTT. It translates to CASSIGQVSNQPQHF.

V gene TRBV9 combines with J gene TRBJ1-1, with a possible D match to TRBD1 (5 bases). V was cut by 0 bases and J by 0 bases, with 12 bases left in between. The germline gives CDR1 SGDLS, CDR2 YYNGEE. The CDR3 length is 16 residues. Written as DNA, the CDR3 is TGTGCCAGCAGCGTAGTGGAGGGGCCCTTGAACACTGAAGCTTTCTTT. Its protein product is CASSVVEGPLNTEAFF. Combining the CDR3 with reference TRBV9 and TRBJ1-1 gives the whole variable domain DSGVTQTPKHLITATGQRVTLRCSPRSGDLSVYWYQQSLDQGLQFLIQYYNGEERAKGNILERFSAQQFPDLHSELNLSSLELGDSALYFCASSVVEGPLNTEAFFGQGTRLTVV.

The CDR3 loop reads CASSLDRGPYNEQFF. For the CDR3, the DNA is TGTGCCAGCAGCCTAGACAGGGGACCTTACAATGAGCAGTTCTTC. The V and J genes are TRBV7-3 and TRBJ2-1, with 8 bases identical to TRBD1. After removal of 5 bases from V and 4 bases from J, the junction contained 7 bases not matched to a gene. The germline gives CDR1 SGHTA, CDR2 FQGTGA. The CDR3 consists of 15 residues.

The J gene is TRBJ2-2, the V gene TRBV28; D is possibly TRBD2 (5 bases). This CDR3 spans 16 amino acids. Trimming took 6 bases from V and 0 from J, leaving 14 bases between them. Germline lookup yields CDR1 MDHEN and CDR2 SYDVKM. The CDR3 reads CASSSVGLSNTGELFF. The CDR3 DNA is TGTGCCAGCAGCTCCGTCGGACTCTCGAACACCGGGGAGCTGTTTTTT.

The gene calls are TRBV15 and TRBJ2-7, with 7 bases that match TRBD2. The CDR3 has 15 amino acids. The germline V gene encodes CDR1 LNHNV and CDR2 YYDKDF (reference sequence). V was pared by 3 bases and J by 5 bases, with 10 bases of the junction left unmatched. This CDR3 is CATSSPSGGLDEQYF. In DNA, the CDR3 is TGTGCCACCAGCAGCCCCTCGGGAGGACTCGACGAGCAGTACTTC.

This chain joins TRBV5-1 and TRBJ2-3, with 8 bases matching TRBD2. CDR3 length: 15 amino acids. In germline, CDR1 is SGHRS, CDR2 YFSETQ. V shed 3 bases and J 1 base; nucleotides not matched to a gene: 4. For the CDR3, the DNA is TGCGCCAGCAGCTCCGCCGGGAGGGGCACAGATACGCAGTATTTT. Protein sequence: CASSSAGRGTDTQYF.

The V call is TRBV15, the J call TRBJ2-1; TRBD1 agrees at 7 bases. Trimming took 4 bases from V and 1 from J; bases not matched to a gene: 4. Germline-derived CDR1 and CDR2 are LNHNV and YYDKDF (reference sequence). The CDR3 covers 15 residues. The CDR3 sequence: CATSTSGGSYNEQFF. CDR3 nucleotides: TGTGCCACCAGCACGTCAGGGGGTTCCTACAATGAGCAGTTCTTC.

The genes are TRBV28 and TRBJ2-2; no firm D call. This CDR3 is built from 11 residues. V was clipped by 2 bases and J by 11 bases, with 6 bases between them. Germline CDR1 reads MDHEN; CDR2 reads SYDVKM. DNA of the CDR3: TGTGCCAGCAGTTTACGGAGAGAGCTGTTTTTT. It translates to CASSLRRELFF.

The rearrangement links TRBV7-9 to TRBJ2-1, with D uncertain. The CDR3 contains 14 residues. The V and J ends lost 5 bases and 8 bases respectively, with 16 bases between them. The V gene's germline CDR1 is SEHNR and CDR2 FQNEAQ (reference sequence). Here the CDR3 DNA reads TGTGCCAGCAGCACCCGTCGACTGAGCCATGAGCAGTTCTTC. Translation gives CASSTRRLSHEQFF. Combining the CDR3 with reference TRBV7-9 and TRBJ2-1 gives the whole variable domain DTGVSQNPRHKITKRGQNVTFRCDPISEHNRLYWYRQTLGQGPEFLTYFQNEAQLEKSRLLSDRFSAERPKGSFSTLEIQRTEQGDSAMYLCASSTRRLSHEQFFGPGTRLTVL.

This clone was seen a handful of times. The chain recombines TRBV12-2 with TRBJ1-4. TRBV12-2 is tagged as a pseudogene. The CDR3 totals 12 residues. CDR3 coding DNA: TGTGCAAGTCGCTTTCCCGCGGAAAAACTGTTTTTT. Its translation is CASRFPAEKLFF.

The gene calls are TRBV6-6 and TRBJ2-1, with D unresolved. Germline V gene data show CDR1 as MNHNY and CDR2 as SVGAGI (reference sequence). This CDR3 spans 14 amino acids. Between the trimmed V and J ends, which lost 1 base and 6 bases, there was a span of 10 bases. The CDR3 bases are TGTGCCAGCAGTTACTTGGGCCCCTCCAATGAGCAGTTCTTC. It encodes CASSYLGPSNEQFF.

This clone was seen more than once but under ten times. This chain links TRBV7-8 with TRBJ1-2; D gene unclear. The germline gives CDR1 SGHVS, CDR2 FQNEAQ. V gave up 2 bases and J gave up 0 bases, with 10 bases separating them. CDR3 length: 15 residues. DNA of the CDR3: TGTGCCAGCAGCTTAAGAGTCGGAGCTAACTATGGCTACACCTTC. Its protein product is CASSLRVGANYGYTF.

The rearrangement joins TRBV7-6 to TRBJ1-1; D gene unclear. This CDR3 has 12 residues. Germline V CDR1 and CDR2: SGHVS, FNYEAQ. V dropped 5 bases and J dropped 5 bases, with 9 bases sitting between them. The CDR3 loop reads CASSQPGTEAFF. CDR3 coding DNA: TGTGCCAGCAGCCAACCGGGGACTGAAGCTTTCTTT.

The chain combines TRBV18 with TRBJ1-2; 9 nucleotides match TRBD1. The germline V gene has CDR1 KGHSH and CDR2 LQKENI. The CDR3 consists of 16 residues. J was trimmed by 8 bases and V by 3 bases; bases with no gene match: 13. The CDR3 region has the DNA TGTGCCAGCTCACCCCCCAGACAGGGGGTTTCTAAGGGCTACACCTTC. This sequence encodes CASSPPRQGVSKGYTF.